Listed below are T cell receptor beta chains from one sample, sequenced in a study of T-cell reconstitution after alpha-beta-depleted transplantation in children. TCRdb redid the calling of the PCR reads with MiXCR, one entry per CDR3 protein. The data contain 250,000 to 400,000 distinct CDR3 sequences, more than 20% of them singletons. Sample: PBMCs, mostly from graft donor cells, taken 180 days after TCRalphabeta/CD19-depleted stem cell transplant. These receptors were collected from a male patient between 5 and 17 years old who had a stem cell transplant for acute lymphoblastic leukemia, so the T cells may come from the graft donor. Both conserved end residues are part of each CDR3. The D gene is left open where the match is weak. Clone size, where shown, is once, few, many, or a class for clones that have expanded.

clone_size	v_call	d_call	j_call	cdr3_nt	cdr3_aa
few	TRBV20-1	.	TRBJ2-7	TGCAGTGCATATTTTGGGGGAAAAAGCTCCTACGAGCAGTACTTC	CSAYFGGKSSYEQYF
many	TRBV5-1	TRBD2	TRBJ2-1	TGTGCCAGCAGTCGGGGAGGGTCCTACAATGAGCAGTTCTTC	CASSRGGSYNEQFF
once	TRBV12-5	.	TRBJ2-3	TGTGCTAGTGGTTTGGGTTTCAGAAATCATACGCAGTATTTT	CASGLGFRNHTQYF
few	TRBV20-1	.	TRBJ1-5	TGCAGTGCTACTAATCCCGGAAGAAGGTATAGCAATCAGCCCCAGCATTTT	CSATNPGRRYSNQPQHF
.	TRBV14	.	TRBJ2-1	TGTGCCAGCAGCTACCGGGACTTCCCGTTCTTC	CASSYRDFPFF
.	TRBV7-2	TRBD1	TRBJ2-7	TGTGCCAGCAGCACCCGGACAGGGGGATCCTACGAGCAGTACTTC	CASSTRTGGSYEQYF
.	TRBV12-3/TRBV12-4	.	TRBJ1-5	TGTGCAAGCAGTTTTCCCGGGGGCTGGCAGCCCCAGCATTTT	CASSFPGGWQPQHF
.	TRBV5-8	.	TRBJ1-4	TGTGCCAGCAGCTTGGGACAGGCTTATAATGAAAAACTGTTTTTT	CASSLGQAYNEKLFF
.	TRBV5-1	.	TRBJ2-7	TGCGCCAGCAGCTTGGGACTGCCTAGCTCCTACGAGCAGTACTTC	CASSLGLPSSYEQYF
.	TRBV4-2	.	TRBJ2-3	TGTGCCAGCACCTTCCAGAGGAGAGGAGATACGCAGTATTTT	CASTFQRRGDTQYF
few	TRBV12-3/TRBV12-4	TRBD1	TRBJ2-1	TGTGCCAGCAGTTTAGGGGACAGGATGTACAATGAGCAGTTCTTC	CASSLGDRMYNEQFF
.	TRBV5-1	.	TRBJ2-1	TGCGCCAGCAGCTACGGGAGAGCAGGATACAATGAGCAGTTCTTC	CASSYGRAGYNEQFF
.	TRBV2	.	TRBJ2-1	TGTGCCAGCATCCGGGAGATTCGGTCCAATGAGCAGTTCTTC	CASIREIRSNEQFF
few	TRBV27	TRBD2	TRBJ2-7	TGTGCCAGCAGTTTACCCGGGACTAGCGGGAGGAGCGAGCAGTACTTC	CASSLPGTSGRSEQYF
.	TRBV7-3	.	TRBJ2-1	TGTGCCAGCAGCTTGGGCGGGGGCCACTTTTACAATGAGCAGTTCTTC	CASSLGGGHFYNEQFF
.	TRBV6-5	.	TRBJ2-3	TGTGCCAGCAGTTACTCGGGCGGGGCTGTCGCAGATACGCAGTATTTT	CASSYSGGAVADTQYF
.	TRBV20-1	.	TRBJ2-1	TGCAGTGCTGTAAGGCGCCGAGGGGCCTACAATGAGCAGTTCTTC	CSAVRRRGAYNEQFF
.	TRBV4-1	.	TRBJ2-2	TGCGCCAGCAGCCAAGATCGCCTAGCGCTATACGCGAACACCGGGGAGCTGTTTTTT	CASSQDRLALYANTGELFF
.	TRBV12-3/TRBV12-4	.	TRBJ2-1	TGTGCCAGCAGTTTTGGAGGGGCCCTGGAAATCTACAATGAGCAGTTCTTC	CASSFGGALEIYNEQFF
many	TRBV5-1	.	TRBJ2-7	TGCGCCAGCAGCTTGGGACAGGTTACCTACGAGCAGTACTTC	CASSLGQVTYEQYF
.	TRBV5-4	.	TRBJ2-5	TGTGCCAGCAGCTCGGGGACTCCCCCAAGGGAGACCCAGTACTTC	CASSSGTPPRETQYF
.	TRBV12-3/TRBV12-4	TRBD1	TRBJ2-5	TGTGCCAGCAGCCGCACCGGGACAGCACAAGAGACCCAGTACTTC	CASSRTGTAQETQYF
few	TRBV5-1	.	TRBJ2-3	TGCGCCAGCAGCTTGACAGGGCGGAAAGATACGCAGTATTTT	CASSLTGRKDTQYF
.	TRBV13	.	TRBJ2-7	TGTGCCAGCAGCTTAGGCCTTAGCTCCCACGAGCAGTACTTC	CASSLGLSSHEQYF
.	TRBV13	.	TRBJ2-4	TGTGCCAGCAGCTTGCAGGGGCTAGCCAAAAACATTCAGTACTTC	CASSLQGLAKNIQYF
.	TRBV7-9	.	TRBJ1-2	TGTGCCAGCAGCTTAGTGTTTGGCTATGGCTACACCTTC	CASSLVFGYGYTF
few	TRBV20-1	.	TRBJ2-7	TGCAGTGCGAGAGGGCGGGCCCACTACGAGCAGTACTTC	CSARGRAHYEQYF
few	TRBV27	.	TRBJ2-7	TGTGCCAGCAGTTTCACTGGGATCTCCTACGAGCAGTACTTC	CASSFTGISYEQYF
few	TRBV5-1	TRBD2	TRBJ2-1	TGCGCCAGCAGCTTTTTTTGGACTAGCTCCTACAATGAGCAGTTCTTC	CASSFFWTSSYNEQFF
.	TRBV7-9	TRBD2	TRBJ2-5	TGTGCCAGCAGCTTGCTGACTAGCGGGAGCGAGGAGACCCAGTACTTC	CASSLLTSGSEETQYF
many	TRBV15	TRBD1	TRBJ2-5	TGTGCCACCAGCAGAGATTTGGACAGGCTTTTGAAGACCCAGTACTTC	CATSRDLDRLLKTQYF
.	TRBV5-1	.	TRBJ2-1	TGCGCCAGCACCCCGACAGACTACTACTCCTACAATGAGCAGTTCTTC	CASTPTDYYSYNEQFF
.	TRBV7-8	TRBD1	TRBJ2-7	TGTGCCAGCAGCTATCCGGGACAGGGAGGATGGGAGCAGTACTTC	CASSYPGQGGWEQYF
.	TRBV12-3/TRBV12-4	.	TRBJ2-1	TGTGCCAGCAGCTTGAAAGCGTTCTACAATGAGCAGTTCTTC	CASSLKAFYNEQFF
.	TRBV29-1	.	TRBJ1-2	TGCAGCGTTGAAGATCCCCGAGCTAACTATGGCTACACCTTC	CSVEDPRANYGYTF
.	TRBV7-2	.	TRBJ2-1	TGTGCCAGCAGCCCAGCGGCTAGCTTTAGCTCCTACAATGAGCAGTTCTTC	CASSPAASFSSYNEQFF
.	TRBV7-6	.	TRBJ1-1	TGTGCCAGCAGCAAAAGGGCCTCCATGAACACTGAAGCTTTCTTT	CASSKRASMNTEAFF
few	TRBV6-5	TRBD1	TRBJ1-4	TGTGCCAGCAGTTACTCGAGGGACAGGGGGAAAAAACTGTTTTTT	CASSYSRDRGKKLFF
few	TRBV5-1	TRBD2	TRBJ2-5	TGCGCCAGCAGCTGGACTAGCGGGGCGGCAGAGACCCAGTACTTC	CASSWTSGAAETQYF
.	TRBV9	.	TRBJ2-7	TGTGCCAGCAGCGTAATCGCAGCCCCCGGGTACGAGCAGTACTTC	CASSVIAAPGYEQYF
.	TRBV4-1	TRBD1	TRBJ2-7	TGCGCCAGCAGCCAAGAGCCAGGGGGCGTACTTAACTCCTACGAGCAGTACTTC	CASSQEPGGVLNSYEQYF
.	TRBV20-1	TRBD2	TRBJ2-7	TGCAGTGCTCAGACTAGCGGGAGGGTGCAGTACTTC	CSAQTSGRVQYF
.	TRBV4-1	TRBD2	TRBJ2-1	TGCGCCAGCAGCCTAGCGGGAGGGAGGAACAATGAGCAGTTCTTC	CASSLAGGRNNEQFF
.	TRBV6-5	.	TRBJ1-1	TGTGCCAGCAGTTATCCGGGCGGGGCTAACACTGAAGCTTTCTTT	CASSYPGGANTEAFF
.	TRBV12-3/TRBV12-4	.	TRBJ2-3	TGTGCCAGCAGTTCTCGTTCAGATACGCAGTATTTT	CASSSRSDTQYF
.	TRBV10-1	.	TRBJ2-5	TGCGCCAGCAGTGAGTCAGGCGGGTTCGAGACCCAGTACTTC	CASSESGGFETQYF